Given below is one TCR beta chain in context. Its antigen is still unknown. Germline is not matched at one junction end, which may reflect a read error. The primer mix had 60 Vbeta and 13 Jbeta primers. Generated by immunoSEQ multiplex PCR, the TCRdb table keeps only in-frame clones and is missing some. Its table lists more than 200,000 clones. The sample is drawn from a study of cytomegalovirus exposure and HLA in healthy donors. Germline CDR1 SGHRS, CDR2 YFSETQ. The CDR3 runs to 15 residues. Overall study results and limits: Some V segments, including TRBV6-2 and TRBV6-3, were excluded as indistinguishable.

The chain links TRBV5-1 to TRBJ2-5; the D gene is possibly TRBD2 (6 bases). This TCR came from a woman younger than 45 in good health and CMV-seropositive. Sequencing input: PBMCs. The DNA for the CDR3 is TGCACCAGCAGCGGATCGGGACTTCCTAAAGAGACCCAGTACTTC. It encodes CTSSGSGLPKETQYF.